This is a list of T cell receptor beta chains from one sample in a study of shared clonotypes between healthy human individuals. Measured with immunoSEQ multiplex PCR; TCRdb has only the in-frame clones, and not every one. The sample lists approximately 1,500,000 clones; roughly 95% were seen once. The sequencing input was naive CD4+ T cells sorted from blood. These receptors were obtained from a man aged 30 to 45 in good health. CDR3s include the opening cysteine and the closing phenylalanine or tryptophan. The order of the fields is V gene, D gene, clone size, J gene, CDR3 DNA, CDR3 protein. A D gene is named only where the DNA matches it firmly. Clone size is not always given. Where it is, it says once, few, many or a class for expanded clones.

V: TRBV18; D: TRBD2; size: .; J: TRBJ2-1; DNA: TGTGCCAGCTCACCAGGGACTAGCGGGGCCTACAATGAGCAGTTCTTC; CDR3: CASSPGTSGAYNEQFF
V: TRBV7-7; D: TRBD2; size: .; J: TRBJ2-2; DNA: TGTGCCAGCAGCCCTAGCGGGAGTTATTACAGCGGGGAGCTGTTTTTT; CDR3: CASSPSGSYYSGELFF
V: TRBV10-3; D: .; size: .; J: TRBJ2-1; DNA: TGTGCCATCAGTGGTGACCCCGGGCAGGCCTACAATGAGCAGTTCTTC; CDR3: CAISGDPGQAYNEQFF
V: TRBV9; D: TRBD1; size: .; J: TRBJ2-2; DNA: TGTGCCAGCAGCCCCACGGACAGGGAGACCGGGGAGCTGTTTTTT; CDR3: CASSPTDRETGELFF
V: TRBV5-6; D: TRBD1; size: .; J: TRBJ1-5; DNA: TGTGCCAGCAGCCGCGGGACAGGGTGGGACAATCAGCCCCAGCATTTT; CDR3: CASSRGTGWDNQPQHF
V: TRBV30; D: .; size: .; J: TRBJ2-7; DNA: TGTGCCTGGAGTCTCGGAACCTTTGAGCAGTACTTC; CDR3: CAWSLGTFEQYF
V: TRBV18; D: .; size: .; J: TRBJ2-7; DNA: TGTGCCAGCTCACCATTCGCTAGTAGCTCCTACGAGCAGTACTTC; CDR3: CASSPFASSSYEQYF
V: TRBV5-6; D: TRBD1; size: .; J: TRBJ2-5; DNA: TGTGCCAGCAGCTTGGTGACAGGGGGCCAAGAGACCCAGTACTTC; CDR3: CASSLVTGGQETQYF
V: TRBV10-3; D: .; size: .; J: TRBJ1-2; DNA: TGTGCCATCACCAAGGACGAGAACTATGGCTACACCTTC; CDR3: CAITKDENYGYTF
V: TRBV2; D: TRBD1; size: .; J: TRBJ1-3; DNA: TGTGCCAGCAGTCCCGGGACAGGGGCAAACACCATATATTTT; CDR3: CASSPGTGANTIYF
V: TRBV7-2; D: .; size: .; J: TRBJ1-3; DNA: TGTGCCAGCAGCCCTCGGACATCCCTCCTGGGAAACACCATATATTTT; CDR3: CASSPRTSLLGNTIYF
V: TRBV25-1; D: .; size: .; J: TRBJ1-1; DNA: TGTGCCACCAAGGAAATCTCTGAAGCTTTCTTT; CDR3: CATKEISEAFF
V: TRBV18; D: .; size: .; J: TRBJ1-1; DNA: TGTGCCAGCTCTGTTGGGACGCCCAGAAACACTGAAGCTTTCTTT; CDR3: CASSVGTPRNTEAFF
V: TRBV9; D: TRBD2; size: .; J: TRBJ2-1; DNA: TGTGCCAGCAGCGTAGGGCTAGCGGGAGGGCCGAGTTACAATGAGCAGTTCTTC; CDR3: CASSVGLAGGPSYNEQFF
V: TRBV10-3; D: .; size: .; J: TRBJ1-1; DNA: TGTGCCATCAGGGACGAACCGGGACAGAACACTGAAGCTTTCTTT; CDR3: CAIRDEPGQNTEAFF
V: TRBV10-2; D: .; size: .; J: TRBJ2-3; DNA: TGCGCCAGCAGTGATAGGGGAAGCACAGATACGCAGTATTTT; CDR3: CASSDRGSTDTQYF
V: TRBV6-1; D: .; size: .; J: TRBJ1-1; DNA: TGTGCCAGCAGGGTAAGCAGTGGGACATACACTGAAGCTTTCTTT; CDR3: CASRVSSGTYTEAFF
V: TRBV23-1; D: TRBD1; size: .; J: TRBJ1-1; DNA: TGCGCCAGCAACCGGAGGGAGGGGGCCTCCATGAACACTGAAGCTTTCTTT; CDR3: CASNRREGASMNTEAFF
V: TRBV6-6; D: TRBD1; size: .; J: TRBJ2-5; DNA: TGTGCCAGCAGTTACTGGACAGGGGGCGAGACCCAGTACTTC; CDR3: CASSYWTGGETQYF
V: TRBV5-1; D: TRBD2; size: .; J: TRBJ2-5; DNA: TGCGCCAGCAGCCCAGGACTAGCGGGAGGAGAGACCCAGTACTTC; CDR3: CASSPGLAGGETQYF
V: TRBV5-1; D: .; size: .; J: TRBJ2-1; DNA: TGCGCCAGCAGCGCCGGTCCTAGCAATGAGCAGTTCTTC; CDR3: CASSAGPSNEQFF
V: TRBV28; D: TRBD2; size: .; J: TRBJ2-5; DNA: TGTGCCAGCAGTATCCTCTTAGCGGGAAAGGAAGAGACCCAGTACTTC; CDR3: CASSILLAGKEETQYF
V: TRBV5-1; D: .; size: .; J: TRBJ1-3; DNA: TGCGCCAGCAGCAGGACAGAAGATGGAAACACCATATATTTT; CDR3: CASSRTEDGNTIYF
V: TRBV6-1; D: .; size: .; J: TRBJ1-5; DNA: TGTGCCAGCATCGGGGATAGCAATCAGCCCCAGCATTTT; CDR3: CASIGDSNQPQHF
V: TRBV13; D: .; size: once; J: TRBJ1-4; DNA: TGTGCCAGCAGCCCATACTTGGCAACTAATGAAAAACTGTTTTTT; CDR3: CASSPYLATNEKLFF
V: TRBV7-8; D: .; size: .; J: TRBJ1-1; DNA: TGTGCCAGCAGCTCATTAGGAAGAGTGAACACTGAAGCTTTCTTT; CDR3: CASSSLGRVNTEAFF
V: TRBV5-1; D: TRBD1; size: .; J: TRBJ2-2; DNA: TGCGCCAGCAGCTTGATGGGACAGGGGAAAGTAACCGGGGAGCTGTTTTTT; CDR3: CASSLMGQGKVTGELFF
V: TRBV5-6; D: TRBD1; size: .; J: TRBJ1-4; DNA: TGTGCCAGCAGCGCCGGGGTCGGACAGGGCGGTGAAAAACTGTTTTTT; CDR3: CASSAGVGQGGEKLFF
V: TRBV5-4; D: .; size: few; J: TRBJ2-6; DNA: TGTGCCAGCAGTCACTCTACAGGGCCCGGGGCCAACGTCCTGACTTTC; CDR3: CASSHSTGPGANVLTF
V: TRBV2; D: .; size: .; J: TRBJ2-1; DNA: TGTGCCAGCAGTGAGGGACCCCGGGGCTCCTACAATGAGCAGTTCTTC; CDR3: CASSEGPRGSYNEQFF
V: TRBV2; D: .; size: .; J: TRBJ2-7; DNA: TGTGCCAGCATTAGCCCCATTTCCTACGAGCAGTACTTC; CDR3: CASISPISYEQYF
V: TRBV7-9; D: TRBD2; size: .; J: TRBJ2-3; DNA: TGTGCCAGCAGCTTAGCACTAGCGGGAGGGAGAGATACGCAGTATTTT; CDR3: CASSLALAGGRDTQYF